The present TCR beta chain was sequenced within a study of T-cell reconstitution after alpha-beta-depleted transplantation in children. The study, taken as a whole, reports: Diversity of TCRbeta at day 60 was high in some patients, arising from surviving recipient T cells and thymic progenitors. After transplant, at about two months, alpha-beta T cells were reportedly derived from several hundred expanded graft clones. Newly made T cells mostly supplied T-cell counts and diversity one year after transplant.

After removal of 0 bases from V and 3 bases from J, the junction contained 10 bases not matched to a gene. Germline CDR1 DFQATT, CDR2 SNEGSKA (reference sequence). The length of the CDR3 is 17 residues. Unique molecular identifiers featured in how the TCRbeta library was prepared. One entry per CDR3 protein results from TCRdb running MiXCR on the PCR reads. In the table there are approximately 500,000 distinct CDR3 sequences, 8% to 11% of which are singletons. This clonotype occurred a few times. Its specificity is unknown. The chain employs TRBV20-1 and TRBJ2-1; 8 bases are a match to TRBD2. The sequencing here drew on PBMCs, taken before TCRalphabeta/CD19-depleted stem cell transplant. The source of this sequence is a child aged 2 to 9 with inherited bone marrow failure, due to receive a stem cell transplant. CDR3 nucleotide sequence: TGCAGTGCTAGAGATATTAGTAGGACTAGCTACTACAATGAGCAGTTCTTC. Its translation is CSARDISRTSYYNEQFF.